The 30 T cell receptor beta chains below all came from one sample that was sequenced in a study of cytomegalovirus exposure and HLA in healthy donors. Vbeta (60) and Jbeta (13) primers were used in the PCR. The table came from immunoSEQ multiplex PCR; TCRdb's copy has only in-frame clones and leaves some out. The table includes about 140,000 clones, over 70% detected once. The specimen sequenced was PBMCs. These receptors all stem from a woman aged 40 to 50 in good health and CMV-seronegative.

The rearrangement links TRBV19 to TRBJ1-5; TRBD1 might be the D (5 bases). The CDR3 is 13 residues long. CDR1 is LNHDA and CDR2 is SQIVND in the germline V gene (reference sequence). The V end lost 10 bases, the J end lost 4 bases, and 14 bases lay between the germline ends. The CDR3, as DNA: TGTGCCACCACAGGTTTCGGTAATCAGCCCCAGCATTTT. Translating gives CATTGFGNQPQHF.

V gene TRBV9 combines with J gene TRBJ2-7; no firm D call. Trimming took 0 bases from V and 5 from J, leaving 9 bases between them. The CDR3 loop spans 13 amino acids. The germline gives CDR1 SGDLS, CDR2 YYNGEE. This CDR3 reads CASSVAGLDEQYF. For the CDR3, the DNA is TGTGCCAGCAGCGTAGCAGGCCTGGACGAGCAGTACTTC. The complete variable domain, with remaining parts taken from reference TRBV9 and TRBJ2-7, reads DSGVTQTPKHLITATGQRVTLRCSPRSGDLSVYWYQQSLDQGLQFLIQYYNGEERAKGNILERFSAQQFPDLHSELNLSSLELGDSALYFCASSVAGLDEQYFGPGTRLTVT.

The chain recombines TRBV6-4 with TRBJ1-2; D perhaps matches TRBD1 (6 bases). Trimming stripped 3 bases from V and 4 bases from J, with 15 bases between. This CDR3 is built from 15 residues. Looked up from germline, CDR1 is MRHNA and CDR2 is SNTAGT. The CDR3 sequence is CASSDSGQPGYGYTF. CDR3 sequence (DNA): TGTGCCAGCAGTGATTCCGGACAGCCGGGCTATGGCTACACCTTC.

The genes are TRBV5-5 and TRBJ1-4; no reliable D call. The CDR3 contains 15 residues. V lost 0 bases and J 8 bases, leaving 14 bases between the germline ends. Per germline, CDR1 SGHKS and CDR2 YYEKEE (reference sequence). CDR3 in DNA: TGTGCCAGCAGCTTGGAAGTAGGGTCGGGGGAAAAACTGTTTTTT. Residues: CASSLEVGSGEKLFF.

This clone was seen once. The rearrangement joins TRBV28 to TRBJ2-7, with D tentatively TRBD2 (5 bases). This CDR3 has 16 residues. V lost 2 bases and J 0 bases, leaving 14 bases between the germline ends. CDR1 is MDHEN and CDR2 is SYDVKM in the germline V gene. The chain's CDR3 is CASSLKLGRDSYEQYF. The DNA for the CDR3 is TGTGCCAGCAGTTTAAAATTAGGACGGGACTCCTACGAGCAGTACTTC.

The J gene is TRBJ2-3, the V gene TRBV25-1; 8 bases are a match to TRBD2. Losses at the gene ends were 5 bases for V and 6 bases for J; bases not matched to a gene: 10. This CDR3 contains 15 residues. CDR1 MGHDK and CDR2 SYGVNS come from the germline V gene. CDR3 DNA sequence: TGTGCCAGCAGTTACAGCGGGGGCTTCACGGATACGCAGTATTTT. This encodes CASSYSGGFTDTQYF.

In this sample, this clone turned up once. The V and J genes are TRBV4-3 and TRBJ1-2, with D perhaps matching TRBD1 (5 bases). Trimming cost V 0 bases and J 8 bases, with 10 bases left between them. In germline, CDR1 is LGHNA, CDR2 YSLEER. This CDR3 has 13 amino acids. As DNA, the CDR3 is TGCGCCAGCAGCCAAGATAGGGGTCTCGGCTACACCTTC. Translated, it gives CASSQDRGLGYTF.

The V and J genes are TRBV5-4 and TRBJ2-3, with 14 bases identical to TRBD2. The CDR3 consists of 18 residues. V was clipped by 1 base and J by 0 bases; unmatched bases: 4. From germline, CDR1 is SGHNT and CDR2 YYREEE (reference sequence). The CDR3 DNA sequence: TGTGCCAGCAGCTTGCGAAGACTAGCGGGAGGGAGCACAGATACGCAGTATTTT. It yields the protein CASSLRRLAGGSTDTQYF.

V gene TRBV30 combines with J gene TRBJ1-6, with 7 bases lining up with TRBD1. The CDR3 length is 13 residues. V lost 8 bases and J lost 3; bases outside the gene matches: 4. The germline V gene has CDR1 GTSNPN and CDR2 SVGIG (reference sequence). The CDR3 loop reads CARRQGYNSPLHF. CDR3 in DNA: TGTGCCCGCCGACAGGGCTATAATTCACCCCTCCACTTT.

V and J are TRBV5-1 and TRBJ2-1, with TRBD2 identical over 9 bases. The germline V gene encodes CDR1 SGHRS and CDR2 YFSETQ. There are 15 residues in the CDR3. V lost 1 base, J lost 4 bases, and 3 bases stayed unmatched. DNA for the CDR3: TGCGCCAGCAGCTTGTTGGGACTAGCTTACAATGAGCAGTTCTTC. This encodes CASSLLGLAYNEQFF. Using reference TRBV5-1 and TRBJ2-1 for the parts outside the CDR3, the full variable domain is KAGVTQTPRYLIKTRGQQVTLSCSPISGHRSVSWYQQTPGQGLQFLFEYFSETQRNKGNFPGRFSGRQFSNSRSEMNVSTLELGDSALYLCASSLLGLAYNEQFFGPGTRLTVL.

The chain uses TRBV7-3 and TRBJ2-1, with 8 bases aligning to TRBD2. Per the germline V gene, CDR1 is SGHTA and CDR2 is FQGTGA. The CDR3 extends over 15 amino acids. Losses at the gene ends were 5 bases for V and 2 bases for J; bases not matched to a gene: 5. CDR3 amino acids: CASSPLAVTYNEQFF. In DNA form, the CDR3 reads TGTGCCAGCAGCCCACTAGCGGTCACCTACAATGAGCAGTTCTTC.

The V gene is TRBV6-6, the J gene TRBJ1-6, with 7 bases matching TRBD1. Per the germline V gene, CDR1 is MNHNY and CDR2 is SVGAGI (reference sequence). V shed 5 bases and J 3 bases; nucleotides not matched to a gene: 4. CDR3 length: 15 residues. The CDR3 nucleotides are TGTGCCAGCAGTCCAGGGACAGACTATAATTCACCCCTCCACTTT. As protein: CASSPGTDYNSPLHF.

This sequence joins TRBV2 and TRBJ2-7; D possibly corresponds to TRBD1 (6 bases). The CDR3 covers 14 residues. Trimming took off 2 bases at V and 3 bases at J, with 11 bases between the two ends. In germline, CDR1 is SNHLY, CDR2 FYNNEI. The CDR3 here is CASSEQGQIYEQYF. The DNA for the CDR3 is TGTGCCAGCAGTGAACAGGGGCAGATCTACGAGCAGTACTTC.

V gene TRBV4-1 combines with J gene TRBJ2-7; 7 positions match TRBD1. V shed 2 bases, J shed 2 bases, and the junction held 3 bases outside the gene matches. Looked up from germline, CDR1 is MGHRA and CDR2 is YSYEKL. CDR3 size: 14 residues. Here the CDR3 reads CASSQRQGPYEQYF. CDR3 DNA: TGCGCCAGCAGCCAACGACAGGGCCCCTACGAGCAGTACTTC.

This clone was picked up a small number of times. The V and J genes are TRBV9 and TRBJ1-1, with 9 bases lining up with TRBD1. The V and J ends lost 4 bases and 4 bases, in that order; junction bases with no gene match: 8. CDR1 and CDR2 from the germline V gene are SGDLS and YYNGEE. The CDR3 length is 15 residues. DNA for the CDR3: TGTGCCAGCAGCCCGCGGGACAGGGTCGCCACTGAAGCTTTCTTT. Protein: CASSPRDRVATEAFF.

The rearrangement uses TRBV6-6 and TRBJ2-2, with D possibly TRBD1 on 5 matching bases. Germline values: CDR1 MNHNY, CDR2 SVGAGI (reference sequence). The V gene lost 0 bases and the J gene lost 6 bases, with 8 bases spanning the gap. The CDR3 covers 14 residues. The CDR3 DNA sequence: TGTGCCAGCAGTTACTCGTTAGGGGCCGGGGAGCTGTTTTTT. Translated, it gives CASSYSLGAGELFF.

V gene TRBV28 combines with J gene TRBJ2-5; D gene ambiguous. Germline V gene data show CDR1 as MDHEN and CDR2 as SYDVKM. The CDR3 length is 14 residues. V lost 5 bases, J lost 0 bases, and 10 bases lay in between. The CDR3 here is CASSPGDYQETQYF. The CDR3 DNA is TGTGCCAGCAGTCCCGGAGATTACCAAGAGACCCAGTACTTC.

The sample holds a few counts of this clone. The chain combines TRBV7-9 with TRBJ2-5; D ambiguous. Trimming took off 3 bases at V and 1 base at J, with 9 bases between the two ends. Germline assignment: CDR1 SEHNR and CDR2 FQNEAQ (reference sequence). The CDR3 has 14 residues. The CDR3 DNA follows: TGTGCCAGCAGCTTTAGCACGACCCAAGAGACCCAGTACTTC. It is translated as CASSFSTTQETQYF.

The J gene is TRBJ2-5, the V gene TRBV28; 10 nucleotides match TRBD1. Near its end, the DNA agrees better with TRBJ2-7, so the J call may be wrong. The CDR3 runs to 17 residues. Looked up from germline, CDR1 is MDHEN and CDR2 is SYDVKM. The CDR3 region is CASSPSLLRDRGNEQYF. In DNA, the CDR3 is TGTGCCAGCAGTCCTTCGTTGCTTAGGGACAGGGGTAACGAGCAGTACTTC.

CDR3 protein: CASSSPDRDSGNTIYF. The CDR3 DNA is TGTGCCAGCAGCAGTCCCGACAGAGACTCTGGAAACACCATATATTTT. V is TRBV5-4 and J is TRBJ1-3, with D perhaps TRBD1 (5 bases). This CDR3 contains 16 residues. The V end was cut by 4 bases, the J end by 0 bases, with 14 bases between. Germline CDR1 SGHNT, CDR2 YYREEE (reference sequence).

The chain has TRBV29-1 and TRBJ1-4; D is undetermined. V was trimmed by 8 bases and J by 6 bases, leaving 10 bases between them. The CDR3 runs 11 residues. Germline CDR1 is SQVTM and CDR2 is ANQGSEA. CDR3 in amino acids: CSSYEDEKLFF. As DNA, the CDR3 is TGCAGCTCATATGAGGATGAAAAACTGTTTTTT.

This chain links TRBV7-8 with TRBJ2-3; 7 nucleotides line up with TRBD2. The V gene's germline CDR1 is SGHVS and CDR2 FQNEAQ. The CDR3 loop spans 19 amino acids. After removal of 6 bases from V and 2 bases from J, the junction contained 20 bases not matched to a gene. Written as DNA, the CDR3 is TGTGCCAGCAGACTTAGACGGGTGGCTAGCGGAGATATCACAGATACGCAGTATTTT. Protein product: CASRLRRVASGDITDTQYF.

This rearrangement joins TRBV18 to TRBJ2-5, with a tentative D call TRBD1 (6 bases). This CDR3 is built from 15 residues. V was trimmed by 8 bases and J by 1 base, leaving 17 bases between them. CDR1 is KGHSH and CDR2 is LQKENI in the germline V gene. The CDR3 nucleotides are TGTGCCAGCCAGGCAGGGGCGGGCCCCCAAGAGACCCAGTACTTC. Its translation is CASQAGAGPQETQYF.

The chain recombines TRBV5-1 with TRBJ2-7; D perhaps matches TRBD1 (6 bases). CDR1 and CDR2 (germline): SGHRS, YFSETQ. Trimming pared 4 bases from V and 5 bases from J, leaving 13 bases between. This CDR3 region has 13 residues. The chain's CDR3 is CASSNPSGDEQYF. The CDR3 DNA follows: TGCGCCAGCAGCAATCCGTCAGGGGACGAGCAGTACTTC. The full variable domain, rest sourced from reference TRBV5-1 and TRBJ2-7, is KAGVTQTPRYLIKTRGQQVTLSCSPISGHRSVSWYQQTPGQGLQFLFEYFSETQRNKGNFPGRFSGRQFSNSRSEMNVSTLELGDSALYLCASSNPSGDEQYFGPGTRLTVT.

This clone was counted a few times. The chain joins TRBV11-2 to TRBJ2-7; 9 positions match TRBD2. The CDR3 spans 14 residues. Germline V gives CDR1 SGHAT, CDR2 FQNNGV. V trimming: 4 bases; J trimming: 3 bases; junction bases outside the gene matches: 4. The CDR3 loop is CASSSLAGIYEQYF. CDR3 nucleotides: TGTGCCAGCAGCTCCCTAGCGGGAATCTACGAGCAGTACTTC.

The sample holds one count of this clone. The genes are TRBV5-6 and TRBJ2-7; possibly TRBD2 for D (6 bases). Germline V gene lookup returns CDR1 SGHDT and CDR2 YYEEEE. The CDR3 loop spans 13 amino acids. V was clipped by 0 bases and J by 6 bases, with 10 bases between them. CDR3 protein: CASSLAAAGEQYF. In nucleotides, the CDR3 is TGTGCCAGCAGCTTGGCCGCAGCGGGCGAGCAGTACTTC.

This chain connects TRBV29-1 to TRBJ1-2; TRBD1 is a possible D gene (5 bases). CDR3 length: 13 residues. The germline gives CDR1 SQVTM, CDR2 ANQGSEA. V was cut by 1 base and J by 7 bases, with 13 bases left in between. This CDR3 reads CSVEGNRQGGYTF. CDR3 sequence (DNA): TGCAGCGTTGAAGGGAACAGGCAGGGTGGCTACACCTTC.

The chain employs TRBV6-5 and TRBJ1-1; TRBD1 matches at 8 bases. Per germline, CDR1 MNHEY and CDR2 SVGAGI. J was trimmed by 6 bases and V by 9 bases; bases with no gene match: 12. The CDR3 runs to 14 residues. CDR3 sequence (DNA): TGTGCCAGTACGAATCCAGGGGGCATGGCTGAAGCTTTCTTT. As protein: CASTNPGGMAEAFF.

This sequence joins TRBV25-1 and TRBJ2-2, with 7 bases lining up with TRBD1. CDR1 is MGHDK, CDR2 SYGVNS, per germline. V lost 1 base to trimming and J lost 4 bases; unmatched junction nucleotides: 6. The CDR3 has 16 residues. The CDR3 nucleotides read TGTGCCAGCAGTGAATTGGGGACAGCGAGCACCGGGGAGCTGTTTTTT. It is translated as CASSELGTASTGELFF.

This chain joins TRBV28 and TRBJ1-4, with 7 bases aligning to TRBD1. Per the germline V gene, CDR1 is MDHEN and CDR2 is SYDVKM. The CDR3 contains 15 residues. The ends lost 5 bases at V and 7 bases at J; junction bases unmatched: 10. The chain's CDR3 is CASSLTGVRAEKLFF. CDR3 DNA sequence: TGTGCCAGCAGTCTCACAGGGGTAAGGGCTGAAAAACTGTTTTTT.